The 11 T cell receptor beta chains presented below share a single source sample, sequenced in a study of CD8 T cells in ankylosing spondylitis. TCRdb called the 5' RACE reads again in MiXCR, with one record for every CDR3 protein. The sample includes roughly 280,000 distinct CDR3 sequences, over 15% of them seen just once. The sample comprised blood, either unsorted or a sorted T cell fraction (not recorded which). These receptors all come from a male donor with ankylosing spondylitis or in good health (not recorded which).

This clonotype was detected ten times or more. The chain has TRBV12-3 or TRBV12-4 and TRBJ2-2, with a tentative D call TRBD1 (6 bases). Between the trimmed V and J ends, which lost 1 base and 5 bases, there was a span of 11 bases. CDR3 length: 15 residues. The CDR3, as DNA: TGTGCCAGCAGTTTAGAGACAGGAGGAACCGGGGAGCTGTTTTTT. Amino acids: CASSLETGGTGELFF.

The rearrangement links TRBV5-1 to TRBJ2-3, with 7 bases fitting TRBD2. V lost 0 bases and J lost 10; bases outside the gene matches: 11. The CDR3 spans 15 residues. Germline V gene sequence: CDR1 SGHRS, CDR2 YFSETQ. The CDR3 DNA reads TGCGCCAGCAGCTTGGACGAGCGGGGAAGGACTCCGCAGTATTTT. It codes for CASSLDERGRTPQYF.

This clonotype was observed at least ten times. This chain joins TRBV29-1 and TRBJ2-5; unclear D gene. Trimming cost V 4 bases and J 1 base, with 7 bases left between them. There are 12 residues in the CDR3. The germline CDR1 and CDR2 sequences are SQVTM and ANQGSEA. The CDR3 loop is CSVGRPQETQYF. For the CDR3, the DNA is TGCAGCGTTGGACGGCCCCAAGAGACCCAGTACTTC.

This clonotype was seen only a few times. This sequence joins TRBV4-1 and TRBJ1-1; D might be TRBD1 (5 bases). Germline V gene lookup returns CDR1 MGHRA and CDR2 YSYEKL. The CDR3 has 14 residues. Trimming took off 0 bases at V and 8 bases at J, with 13 bases between the two ends. CDR3 DNA sequence: TGCGCCAGCAGCCAAGAAACCCAAAGGGGAGAAGCTTTCTTT. This translates into CASSQETQRGEAFF.

This clonotype was seen repeatedly, ten times or more. The V call is TRBV5-1, the J call TRBJ2-3, with a tentative D call TRBD2 (5 bases). V was cut by 0 bases and J by 4 bases, with 9 bases left in between. The CDR3 totals 14 residues. Germline V gene lookup returns CDR1 SGHRS and CDR2 YFSETQ. The CDR3 loop is CASSLGPGADTQYF. CDR3 coding DNA: TGCGCCAGCAGCTTGGGACCCGGGGCAGATACGCAGTATTTT.

The table lists this clonotype with a few counts. This chain uses TRBV28 with TRBJ2-1; 8 positions agree with TRBD2. This CDR3 contains 16 residues. In germline, CDR1 is MDHEN, CDR2 SYDVKM. With V trimmed by 5 bases and J by 2 bases, 8 bases remained unmatched. The CDR3 spells CASSPISGSTYNEQFF. In nucleotides, the CDR3 is TGTGCCAGCAGTCCAATCAGCGGGAGTACCTACAATGAGCAGTTCTTC.

As regards this clonotype: A much larger clonotype is one base distant, so this may be a read error. The V and J genes are TRBV6-1 and TRBJ1-2; D gene unclear. Trimming left V 10 bases short and J 0 bases short, with 15 bases between. From germline, CDR1 is MNHNS and CDR2 SASEGT. The CDR3 loop spans 14 amino acids. The CDR3 here is CATGVPDSNYGYTF. The CDR3 bases are TGTGCCACCGGAGTGCCGGACTCTAACTATGGCTACACCTTC.

In its sample, this clonotype was seen a few times. The rearrangement links TRBV5-8 to TRBJ2-7, with 10 bases identical to TRBD1. The CDR3 consists of 14 residues. The trim removed 4 bases at V and 7 bases at J, leaving 8 bases unmatched. Per germline, CDR1 SGHTS and CDR2 YDEGEE. Here the CDR3 reads CASSGRQGAWEQYV. In nucleotides, the CDR3 is TGTGCCAGCAGCGGTCGACAGGGGGCCTGGGAGCAGTACGTC.

The gene calls are TRBV12-3 or TRBV12-4 and TRBJ1-2, with D unclear. V gave up 6 bases and J gave up 7 bases, with 12 bases separating them. This CDR3 is built from 12 residues. For the CDR3, the DNA is TGTGCCAGCAGGCACTCACCGGGTGGCTACACCTTC. It translates to CASRHSPGGYTF.

The chain combines TRBV7-2 with TRBJ2-3, with TRBD2 matching 8 bases. Losses at the gene ends were 8 bases for V and 2 bases for J; bases not matched to a gene: 12. Per the germline V gene, CDR1 is SGHTA and CDR2 is FQGNSA. This CDR3 spans 16 amino acids. The CDR3 bases are TGTACCAGCGCCCCAAGGGCGGGGGGCCTCACAGATACGCAGTATTTT. Translated, it gives CTSAPRAGGLTDTQYF.

Only a few counts were recorded for this clonotype. The chain carries TRBV10-2 and TRBJ2-5; 8 bases line up with TRBD2. This CDR3 is 14 amino acids long. Trimming removed 8 bases from V and 8 bases from J; junction bases left unmatched: 13. CDR1 and CDR2 from the germline V gene are WSHSY and SAAADI. DNA of the CDR3: TGCGCCAGCGGGGAAAGCGGGGGCGCAAGAACCCAGTACTTC. Its protein product is CASGESGGARTQYF.